Each of the 26 T cell receptor beta chains below was sequenced from the same sample in a study of blood T cell repertoires in COVID-19. The table came from immunoSEQ multiplex PCR; TCRdb's copy has only in-frame clones and leaves some out. The sample contains around 150,000 clones, around 85% of which appear only once. The sample taken for sequencing was PBMCs or T cells enriched from blood (not recorded which). The receptors originated from a woman between 40 and 55 years old who had recovered from COVID-19.

In regard to this clone: One junction end does not reproduce the germline sequence, and a read error may be involved. The rearrangement links TRBV5-1 to TRBJ2-7; tentatively, D is TRBD1 (5 bases). CDR3 length: 14 residues. The V gene's germline CDR1 is SGHRS and CDR2 YFSETQ. DNA of the CDR3: TGCGCCAGCGGCTTAGAACAGGCAAATTACGAGCAGTACTTC. Amino acids: CASGLEQANYEQYF.

The rearrangement links TRBV12-3 or TRBV12-4 to TRBJ1-2; D might be TRBD1 (5 bases). V was pared by 3 bases and J by 3 bases, with 8 bases between. The CDR3 consists of 13 residues. The CDR3 DNA follows: TGTGCCAGCAGTTTTGCGGGGGACTATGGCTACACCTTC. Its protein is CASSFAGDYGYTF.

The chain couples TRBV30 to TRBJ1-2, with D possibly TRBD1 on 5 matching bases. There are 13 residues in the CDR3. The V gene lost 7 bases and the J gene lost 1 base, with 13 bases spanning the gap. Germline V CDR1 and CDR2: GTSNPN, SVGIG (reference sequence). CDR3: CASRQKLNYGYTF. Written as DNA, the CDR3 is TGTGCCTCAAGACAGAAACTTAACTATGGCTACACCTTC.

This chain connects TRBV7-8 to TRBJ2-5, with 9 bases fitting TRBD2. V shed 2 bases and J 5 bases; nucleotides not matched to a gene: 6. The CDR3 spans 15 residues. Per the germline V gene, CDR1 is SGHVS and CDR2 is FQNEAQ. The CDR3 loop is CASSLPSGNFETQYF. Written as DNA, the CDR3 is TGTGCCAGCAGCTTACCTAGCGGGAATTTCGAGACCCAGTACTTC.

The chain carries TRBV27 and TRBJ1-2; D possibly corresponds to TRBD1 (6 bases). This CDR3 has 14 residues. V lost 3 bases, J lost 5 bases, and 13 bases lay in between. The germline CDR1 and CDR2 sequences are MNHEY and SMNVEV (reference sequence). The CDR3 is CASSFGGTGYGYTF. The CDR3 DNA follows: TGTGCCAGCAGTTTCGGAGGTACAGGGTATGGCTACACCTTC.

In its sample, this clone was seen once. The chain has TRBV19 and TRBJ2-3; 13 bases map to TRBD2. The CDR3 covers 15 residues. V lost 8 bases to trimming and J lost 6 bases; unmatched junction nucleotides: 8. CDR1 is LNHDA and CDR2 is SQIVND in the germline V gene (reference sequence). The CDR3 DNA is TGTGCCAGTCGCGAACTAGCGGGAGGGGGTGATACGCAGTATTTT. Protein sequence: CASRELAGGGDTQYF.

The chain is built from TRBV29-1 and TRBJ1-2, with D possibly TRBD1 on 6 matching bases. CDR3 length: 12 residues. Germline CDR1 reads SQVTM; CDR2 reads ANQGSEA. V lost 6 bases and J 8 bases, leaving 16 bases between the germline ends. The CDR3 bases are TGCAGCGTCATATCAGGGGAGGGCGGCTACACCTTC. Translating it yields CSVISGEGGYTF.

The chain carries TRBV7-9 and TRBJ1-5, with a tentative D call TRBD1 (5 bases). The length of the CDR3 is 13 residues. Germline values: CDR1 SEHNR, CDR2 FQNEAQ (reference sequence). Trimming took off 5 bases at V and 4 bases at J, with 9 bases between the two ends. The CDR3 loop reads CASSPTENQPQHF. CDR3 DNA: TGTGCCAGCAGCCCGACAGAGAATCAGCCCCAGCATTTT.

The rearrangement links TRBV12-5 to TRBJ2-7; the D gene is possibly TRBD2 (5 bases). The CDR3 sequence is 16 residues long. V dropped 4 bases and J dropped 0 bases, with 16 bases sitting between them. From germline, CDR1 is LGHNT and CDR2 FRNRAP. CDR3 sequence reads: CASGSEPGSYSYEQYF. For the CDR3, the DNA is TGTGCTAGTGGTTCGGAACCGGGATCTTACTCCTACGAGCAGTACTTC. Variable domain in full (rest from reference TRBV12-5 and TRBJ2-7): DARVTQTPRHKVTEMGQEVTMRCQPILGHNTVFWYRQTMMQGLELLAYFRNRAPLDDSGMPKDRFSAEMPDATLATLKIQPSEPRDSAVYFCASGSEPGSYSYEQYFGPGTRLTVT.

V is TRBV4-2 and J is TRBJ1-1; D unclear. CDR3 size: 15 residues. V was cut by 0 bases and J by 6 bases, with 14 bases left in between. CDR1 and CDR2 (germline): LGHNA, YNFKEQ. CDR3 sequence (DNA): TGTGCCAGCAGCCAAGAGGTCAGCGAGGGTGCTGAAGCTTTCTTT. Amino acids: CASSQEVSEGAEAFF.

The chain uses TRBV7-3 and TRBJ2-7, with D perhaps TRBD1 (6 bases). CDR3 length: 16 amino acids. From germline, CDR1 is SGHTA and CDR2 FQGTGA. Trimming pared 5 bases from V and 0 bases from J, leaving 17 bases between. The chain's CDR3 is CASSPRRTVLSYEQYF. In DNA, the CDR3 is TGTGCCAGCAGCCCCCGGAGGACAGTTCTCTCCTACGAGCAGTACTTC.

In this sample, this clone turned up once. The chain joins TRBV27 to TRBJ1-3; weak D call: TRBD1 (5 bases). CDR3 length equals 16 residues. V was cut by 6 bases and J by 4 bases, with 19 bases left in between. Germline values: CDR1 MNHEY, CDR2 SMNVEV (reference sequence). CDR3 coding DNA: TGTGCCAGCAGCAGAACAGGAATCTCGGCCGGAAACACCATATATTTT. Amino acids: CASSRTGISAGNTIYF.

This chain uses TRBV6-5 with TRBJ2-7; a possible D gene is TRBD2 (7 bases). Germline V gene data show CDR1 as MNHEY and CDR2 as SVGAGI. V lost 5 bases and J 7 bases, leaving 21 bases between the germline ends. The CDR3 is 15 residues long. CDR3 loop: CASSPSRGPHGEQYF. In DNA, the CDR3 is TGTGCCAGCAGTCCCTCGCGGGGGCCTCATGGGGAGCAGTACTTC.

The rearrangement joins TRBV18 to TRBJ1-4; D possibly corresponds to TRBD1 (6 bases). The CDR3 sequence is 15 residues long. Germline CDR1 KGHSH, CDR2 LQKENI. Trimming took off 5 bases at V and 7 bases at J, with 17 bases between the two ends. CDR3: CASSSRQVFGEKLFF. The CDR3, as DNA: TGTGCCAGCTCATCAAGACAGGTTTTTGGTGAAAAACTGTTTTTT.

The chain uses TRBV19 and TRBJ2-7; 8 bases are a match to TRBD1. The CDR3 totals 13 residues. Germline CDR1 LNHDA, CDR2 SQIVND (reference sequence). V dropped 5 bases and J dropped 6; count of bases not matched to a gene: 6. The DNA of the CDR3 is TGTGCCAGTAGTGCCTCGACAGGGGCCGAGCAGTACTTC. Translation: CASSASTGAEQYF.

This chain connects TRBV5-1 to TRBJ2-7; possible D gene TRBD1, 5 bases. Germline CDR1 reads SGHRS; CDR2 reads YFSETQ. Trimming shortened V by 10 bases and J by 2 bases, and 13 bases separated the two germline ends. CDR3 length: 12 residues. Here the CDR3 DNA reads TGCGCCTCACTCTTAGGGGCCTACGAGCAGTACTTC. Translated, it gives CASLLGAYEQYF.

The rearrangement links TRBV5-5 to TRBJ2-3; D is undetermined. This CDR3 has 15 amino acids. The ends were cut back, 4 bases at V and 0 bases at J, with 12 bases in the middle. Germline-derived CDR1 and CDR2 are SGHKS and YYEKEE (reference sequence). This CDR3 reads CASSPFFTSTDTQYF. The CDR3 DNA reads TGTGCCAGCAGCCCCTTCTTTACTAGCACAGATACGCAGTATTTT.

This chain uses TRBV5-1 with TRBJ2-1, with 14 nucleotides matching TRBD2. This CDR3 has 15 amino acids. Germline CDR1 reads SGHRS; CDR2 reads YFSETQ. With V trimmed by 3 bases and J by 6 bases, 2 bases remained unmatched. CDR3 region: CASSSGTSGSNEQFF. In DNA form, the CDR3 reads TGCGCCAGCAGCTCTGGGACTAGCGGGAGCAATGAGCAGTTCTTC.

This chain links TRBV9 with TRBJ1-6; no clear D gene. This CDR3 region has 16 residues. Germline V gene sequence: CDR1 SGDLS, CDR2 YYNGEE. V lost 4 bases, J lost 5 bases, and 16 bases lay in between. The CDR3 bases are TGTGCCAGCAGCCCTGTCCCGACACCGGATAATTCACCCCTCCACTTT. Translated, it gives CASSPVPTPDNSPLHF.

The V gene is TRBV3-1 (or the pseudogene TRBV3-2), the J gene TRBJ2-2, with 14 bases matching TRBD2. The CDR3 spans 16 residues. CDR1 is LGHDT and CDR2 is YNNKEL in the germline V gene (reference sequence). V shed 8 bases and J 2 bases; nucleotides not matched to a gene: 4. The CDR3 is CASRTSGRTNTGELFF. The CDR3 region has the DNA TGTGCCAGCCGGACTAGCGGGAGGACAAACACCGGGGAGCTGTTTTTT.

The chain joins TRBV4-1 to TRBJ2-1; D remains unclear. The germline gives CDR1 MGHRA, CDR2 YSYEKL. This CDR3 spans 15 amino acids. Deletions cut 0 bases from V and 4 bases from J, with 10 bases between. CDR3 amino acids: CASSQEHTAYNEQFF. The CDR3, as DNA: TGCGCCAGCAGCCAAGAACATACAGCATACAATGAGCAGTTCTTC.

This sequence joins TRBV10-3 and TRBJ2-3; D might be TRBD2 (6 bases). Germline CDR1 and CDR2: ENHRY and SYGVKD. CDR3 length: 14 amino acids. V gave up 4 bases and J gave up 0 bases, with 8 bases separating them. This CDR3 is CAISGSGSTDTQYF. The CDR3 bases are TGTGCCATCAGTGGGAGCGGGAGCACAGATACGCAGTATTTT.

The chain uses TRBV9 and TRBJ1-2, with 8 bases that match TRBD1. After removal of 0 bases from V and 4 bases from J, the junction contained 5 bases not matched to a gene. The CDR3 loop spans 15 amino acids. Germline values: CDR1 SGDLS, CDR2 YYNGEE. The CDR3 nucleotides read TGTGCCAGCAGCGTAGCGACAGGGGCCCCCTATGGCTACACCTTC. It specifies CASSVATGAPYGYTF. Using reference TRBV9 and TRBJ1-2 for the parts outside the CDR3, the full variable domain is DSGVTQTPKHLITATGQRVTLRCSPRSGDLSVYWYQQSLDQGLQFLIQYYNGEERAKGNILERFSAQQFPDLHSELNLSSLELGDSALYFCASSVATGAPYGYTFGSGTRLTVV.

The CDR3 sequence is CASSPTGQVDSPLHF. The DNA for the CDR3 is TGCGCCAGCAGCCCAACGGGACAGGTGGATTCACCCCTCCACTTT. V and J are TRBV4-1 and TRBJ1-6; 8 positions match TRBD1. The J segment lost 8 bases and the V segment lost 4 bases, leaving 7 bases of the junction unmatched. This CDR3 is built from 15 residues. CDR1 is MGHRA, CDR2 YSYEKL, per germline.

The chain uses TRBV9 and TRBJ1-5, with TRBD1 identical over 8 bases. V was clipped by 3 bases and J by 3 bases; unmatched bases: 2. Germline values: CDR1 SGDLS, CDR2 YYNGEE. The CDR3 extends over 14 amino acids. The CDR3 sequence: CASSAGGPNQPQHF. The CDR3, as DNA: TGTGCCAGCAGCGCAGGGGGCCCCAATCAGCCCCAGCATTTT.

CDR3 in amino acids: CASSLVSGSTEAFF. CDR3 DNA: TGCGCCAGCAGCTTGGTGTCAGGGTCGACTGAAGCTTTCTTT. V is TRBV5-1 and J is TRBJ1-1; tentatively, D is TRBD1 (5 bases). Germline CDR1 and CDR2: SGHRS and YFSETQ. V dropped 0 bases and J dropped 5 bases, with 11 bases sitting between them. The CDR3 runs 14 residues.